Given below is one T cell receptor beta chain in context. The sample is drawn from a study of blood T cell repertoires in COVID-19. Study at large: Material from acute and convalescent COVID-19 was sourced from the United States, Italy and Spain. Sample material is recorded as cDNA or gDNA derived from T cells, B-cell-depleted T cells, or PBMCs.

Sequenced by immunoSEQ multiplex PCR; TCRdb stores in-frame clones only, minus some. The profile shows some 300,000 clones, around 88% of them singletons. The specimen sequenced was peripheral blood. The TCR sequence derives from a woman aged 30 to 39 who had recovered from COVID-19.

The CDR3 protein is CASKPGLQYNEQFF. As DNA, the CDR3 is TGTGCCAGCAAACCGGGACTACAATACAATGAGCAGTTCTTC. This rearrangement joins TRBV21-1 to TRBJ2-1; no check of the table's D call, TRBD2, against the DNA was made. TRBV21-1 is a known pseudogene. This CDR3 spans 14 amino acids.